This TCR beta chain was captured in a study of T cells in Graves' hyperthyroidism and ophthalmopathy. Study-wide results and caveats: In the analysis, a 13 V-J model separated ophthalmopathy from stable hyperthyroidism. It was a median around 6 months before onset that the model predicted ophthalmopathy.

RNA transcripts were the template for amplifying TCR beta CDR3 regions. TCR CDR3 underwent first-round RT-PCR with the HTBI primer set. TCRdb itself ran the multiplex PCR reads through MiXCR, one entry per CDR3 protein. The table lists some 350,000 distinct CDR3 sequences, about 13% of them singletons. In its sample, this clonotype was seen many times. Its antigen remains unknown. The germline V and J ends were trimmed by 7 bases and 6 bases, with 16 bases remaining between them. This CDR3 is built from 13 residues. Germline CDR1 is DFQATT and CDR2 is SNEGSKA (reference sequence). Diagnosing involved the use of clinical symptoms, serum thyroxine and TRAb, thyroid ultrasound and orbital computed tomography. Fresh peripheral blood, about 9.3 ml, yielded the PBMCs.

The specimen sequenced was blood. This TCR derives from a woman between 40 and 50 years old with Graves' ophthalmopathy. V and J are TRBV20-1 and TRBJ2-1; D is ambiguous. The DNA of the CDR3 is TGCAGTGGTAAACAAGGCGCCCTCAATGAGCAGTTCTTC. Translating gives CSGKQGALNEQFF.